The following is a T cell receptor (beta chain) sequence with its context. Germline CDR1 is MNHEY and CDR2 is SVGAGI. V was clipped by 3 bases and J by 5 bases, with 10 bases between them. The length of the CDR3 is 13 residues. This table comes from immunoSEQ multiplex PCR, and its TCRdb copy is limited to in-frame clones, with some not included. The sample includes approximately 84,000 clones, 91% of them seen just once. The data derive from a study of control samples from healthy donors and cancer patients. The sample consisted of blood. This sequence originates from a man aged 30-40 years in good health. V usage is TRBV6-5 and J usage is TRBJ1-1; D call uncertain. The CDR3 here is CASSYAYSTEAFF. DNA of the CDR3: TGTGCCAGCAGTTATGCCTATAGTACTGAAGCTTTCTTT.